A single sample gave rise to the 30 T cell receptor beta chains below, sequenced in a study of identifying expanded T cells in peripheral blood. Method: immunoSEQ multiplex PCR; TCRdb's copy keeps in-frame clones and lacks some. The profile shows around 60,000 clones, around 86% of them singletons. Specimen: blood. The receptor set was obtained from a person aged 18 to 75 in good health.

V and J are TRBV18 and TRBJ1-1, with D possibly matching TRBD1 (6 bases). The germline gives CDR1 KGHSH, CDR2 LQKENI. Trimming removed 6 bases at V and 1 base at J, with 12 bases between. The CDR3 sequence is 14 residues long. CDR3: CASSQKQGNTEAFF. The CDR3 DNA is TGTGCCAGCTCCCAAAAACAGGGGAACACTGAAGCTTTCTTT. Combining the CDR3 with reference TRBV18 and TRBJ1-1 gives the whole variable domain NAGVMQNPRHLVRRRGQEARLRCSPMKGHSHVYWYRQLPEEGLKFMVYLQKENIIDESGMPKERFSAEFPKEGPSILRIQQVVRGDSAAYFCASSQKQGNTEAFFGQGTRLTVV.

This clone was picked up a small number of times. The V gene is TRBV25-1, the J gene TRBJ2-3; 8 bases are shared with TRBD1. This CDR3 contains 14 residues. Losses at the gene ends were 9 bases for V and 3 bases for J; bases not matched to a gene: 8. CDR1 is MGHDK, CDR2 SYGVNS, per germline. The CDR3 DNA is TGTGCCAGTGGTCTCGGGACAGGAACAGATACGCAGTATTTT. Translated: CASGLGTGTDTQYF. The full variable domain, rest sourced from reference TRBV25-1 and TRBJ2-3, is EADIYQTPRYLVIGTGKKITLECSQTMGHDKMYWYQQDPGMELHLIHYSYGVNSTEKGDLSSESTVSRIRTEHFPLTLESARPSHTSQYLCASGLGTGTDTQYFGPGTRLTVL.

The chain is built from TRBV7-9 and TRBJ2-7; D is possibly TRBD2 (5 bases). The CDR3 has 16 residues. In germline, CDR1 is SEHNR, CDR2 FQNEAQ (reference sequence). Trimming shortened V by 0 bases and J by 4 bases, and 16 bases separated the two germline ends. The DNA for the CDR3 is TGTGCCAGCAGCTTAGCGCTGAGCCCGAGGGTTTACGAGCAGTACTTC. Amino acids: CASSLALSPRVYEQYF. Based on the CDR3 plus reference TRBV7-9 and TRBJ2-7, the full variable domain is DTGVSQNPRHKITKRGQNVTFRCDPISEHNRLYWYRQTLGQGPEFLTYFQNEAQLEKSRLLSDRFSAERPKGSFSTLEIQRTEQGDSAMYLCASSLALSPRVYEQYFGPGTRLTVT.

This rearrangement joins TRBV6-5 to TRBJ1-2; no reliable D call. From germline, CDR1 is MNHEY and CDR2 SVGAGI. CDR3 length: 15 amino acids. Between the trimmed V and J ends, which lost 0 bases and 8 bases, there was a span of 16 bases. CDR3 sequence: CASSYSGSAREGYTF. CDR3 DNA sequence: TGTGCCAGCAGTTACTCGGGGTCCGCGAGGGAGGGCTACACCTTC.

The chain uses TRBV10-2 and TRBJ2-6; 10 bases agree with TRBD1. Germline V gene data show CDR1 as WSHSY and CDR2 as SAAADI. The V and J ends lost 1 base and 0 bases, in that order; junction bases with no gene match: 3. CDR3 length: 18 residues. The CDR3 region is CASSEWDRGSSGANVLTF. CDR3 in DNA: TGCGCCAGCAGTGAGTGGGACAGGGGTAGCTCTGGGGCCAACGTCCTGACTTTC.

The chain joins TRBV10-3 to TRBJ1-5; the D is unclear. The CDR3 has 13 amino acids. The germline CDR1 and CDR2 sequences are ENHRY and SYGVKD. V gave up 6 bases and J gave up 8 bases, with 14 bases separating them. The CDR3 is CAIRSKLGEPQHF. In DNA form, the CDR3 reads TGTGCCATCAGGTCCAAACTCGGGGAGCCCCAGCATTTT.

This clone was detected a few times. Written as DNA, the CDR3 is TGTGCCAGTGAGACAGGGACCTCCTACACCGGGGAGCTGTTTTTT. It specifies CASETGTSYTGELFF. The chain employs TRBV19 and TRBJ2-2; 7 bases line up with TRBD1. The CDR3 loop spans 15 amino acids. The V segment lost 8 bases and the J segment 3 bases; nucleotides outside the gene matches: 9. Germline V gives CDR1 LNHDA, CDR2 SQIVND (reference sequence).

The chain employs TRBV19 and TRBJ1-4; no firm D call. The germline V gene has CDR1 LNHDA and CDR2 SQIVND (reference sequence). The CDR3 is 14 residues long. The V and J ends lost 4 bases and 5 bases respectively, with 11 bases between them. The CDR3 spells CASSSVRENEKLFF. CDR3 DNA: TGTGCCAGTAGTAGTGTTCGAGAGAATGAAAAACTGTTTTTT.

The chain links TRBV19 to TRBJ1-4, with 7 bases lining up with TRBD1. This CDR3 comprises 15 residues. Germline V lookup: CDR1 LNHDA, CDR2 SQIVND (reference sequence). With 6 bases clipped from V and 5 bases from J, the junction kept 9 bases outside the gene matches. Written as DNA, the CDR3 is TGTGCCAGTAGCCTCCCCCCGGGACAGAATGAAAAACTGTTTTTT. Translation gives CASSLPPGQNEKLFF.

This rearrangement joins TRBV27 to TRBJ2-3, with 8 bases aligning to TRBD2. The CDR3 consists of 14 residues. Germline assignment: CDR1 MNHEY and CDR2 SMNVEV (reference sequence). Losses at the gene ends were 3 bases for V and 6 bases for J; bases not matched to a gene: 5. The CDR3 is CASSLRGAGDTQYF. The CDR3 nucleotides are TGTGCCAGCAGTTTGCGGGGGGCCGGGGATACGCAGTATTTT.

V usage is TRBV6-1 and J usage is TRBJ1-2; D unresolved. The CDR3 contains 12 residues. Looked up from germline, CDR1 is MNHNS and CDR2 is SASEGT. Trimming stripped 7 bases from V and 4 bases from J, with 10 bases between. The CDR3 loop reads CASNPGSYGYTF. The CDR3 DNA reads TGTGCCAGCAATCCGGGGAGCTATGGCTACACCTTC.

This clone came up a few times. The chain uses TRBV7-9 and TRBJ1-2, with TRBD1 matching over 7 bases. This CDR3 region has 13 residues. From germline, CDR1 is SEHNR and CDR2 FQNEAQ (reference sequence). V was pared by 5 bases and J by 8 bases, with 8 bases of the junction left unmatched. CDR3 in DNA: TGTGCCAGCAGCGAGCCCGACAGGGACGGCTACACCTTC. It specifies CASSEPDRDGYTF.

This clone was found a few times. This sequence joins TRBV7-9 and TRBJ1-4, with a weak D call TRBD1 (6 bases). V lost 5 bases, J lost 8 bases, and 18 bases lay in between. The CDR3 runs to 15 residues. The V gene's germline CDR1 is SEHNR and CDR2 FQNEAQ (reference sequence). CDR3 in DNA: TGTGCCAGCAGCGTCGGACGGACAGATCGGGAAAAACTGTTTTTT. This encodes CASSVGRTDREKLFF.

The chain recombines TRBV6-1 with TRBJ1-2, with no clear D. The CDR3 consists of 15 residues. V shed 1 base and J shed 3 bases, with 12 bases lying between them. The germline gives CDR1 MNHNS, CDR2 SASEGT. In DNA form, the CDR3 reads TGTGCCAGCAGTGAAGTAAGGGCTTCCTACTATGGCTACACCTTC. This sequence encodes CASSEVRASYYGYTF.

This rearrangement joins TRBV30 to TRBJ2-7; 15 nucleotides agree with TRBD2. The CDR3 is 13 residues long. Germline V lookup: CDR1 GTSNPN, CDR2 SVGIG (reference sequence). V was clipped by 4 bases and J by 6 bases; unmatched bases: 1. This CDR3 is CAWTGLAGGEQYF. Here the CDR3 DNA reads TGTGCCTGGACGGGACTAGCGGGAGGCGAGCAGTACTTC.

V usage is TRBV10-2 and J usage is TRBJ2-2, with D possibly matching TRBD2 (5 bases). This CDR3 has 14 residues. CDR1 WSHSY and CDR2 SAAADI come from the germline V gene. V lost 5 bases and J 2 bases, leaving 9 bases between the germline ends. Written as DNA, the CDR3 is TGCGCCAGCAGTACCCGGGAAAACACCGGGGAGCTGTTTTTT. This translates into CASSTRENTGELFF.

The J gene is TRBJ2-7, the V gene TRBV7-2, with 7 bases matching TRBD1. The length of the CDR3 is 16 residues. Germline V gene lookup returns CDR1 SGHTA and CDR2 FQGNSA. J gave up 2 bases and V 6 bases, and 13 bases lay outside the gene matches. CDR3 sequence reads: CASSRQGRDPPYEQYF. In DNA form, the CDR3 reads TGTGCCAGCAGTCGACAGGGAAGGGACCCTCCCTACGAGCAGTACTTC.

This clone was seen a handful of times. This chain connects TRBV5-6 to TRBJ1-2; D perhaps matches TRBD1 (5 bases). Germline assignment: CDR1 SGHDT and CDR2 YYEEEE. The CDR3 contains 13 residues. The V end lost 3 bases, the J end lost 6 bases, and 12 bases lay between the germline ends. CDR3 coding DNA: TGTGCCAGCAGCTATGCGGGGCATCATGGCTACACCTTC. Protein: CASSYAGHHGYTF.

The chain joins TRBV4-3 to TRBJ2-2; unclear D gene. V was pared by 0 bases and J by 8 bases, with 10 bases between. Germline values: CDR1 LGHNA, CDR2 YSLEER. CDR3 length: 14 amino acids. CDR3 region: CASSQDGWLGELFF. The CDR3 DNA reads as TGCGCCAGCAGCCAAGATGGGTGGCTTGGGGAGCTGTTTTTT.

The V and J genes are TRBV9 and TRBJ1-6; D may be TRBD1 (6 bases). Trimming took 2 bases from V and 8 from J, leaving 11 bases between them. There are 14 residues in the CDR3. Germline V lookup: CDR1 SGDLS, CDR2 YYNGEE. CDR3 sequence: CASSVRQEDSPLHF. In nucleotides, the CDR3 is TGTGCCAGCAGCGTTAGACAGGAAGATTCACCCCTCCACTTT.

This clone turned up a few times. The V call is TRBV12-5, the J call TRBJ2-5; 7 nucleotides line up with TRBD2. Trimming at V came to 6 bases and at J to 0 bases, leaving 7 bases not matched to a gene. This CDR3 has 15 amino acids. In germline, CDR1 is LGHNT, CDR2 FRNRAP. CDR3 nucleotides: TGTGCTAGTGGCCGGGACTACCCGTACCAAGAGACCCAGTACTTC. This gives the protein CASGRDYPYQETQYF.

This clone was seen a handful of times. This chain uses TRBV2 with TRBJ1-4; D is perhaps TRBD1 (5 bases). The CDR3 extends over 13 amino acids. V was shortened by 4 bases and J by 7 bases, with 10 bases between the two germline ends. Germline loops: CDR1 SNHLY, CDR2 FYNNEI. The DNA of the CDR3 is TGTGCCAGCAGTGGAGGACACCTTGAAAAACTGTTTTTT. Translating it yields CASSGGHLEKLFF.

The chain employs TRBV6-4 and TRBJ2-7, with D perhaps assigned TRBD1 or TRBD2 (5 bases each). Germline V CDR1 and CDR2: MRHNA, SNTAGT. This CDR3 spans 17 amino acids. The CDR3 here is CASISPGWGSISHEQYV. As DNA, the CDR3 is TGTGCCAGCATCTCCCCGGGGTGGGGGTCCATCTCCCACGAGCAGTACGTC.

The V call is TRBV5-4, the J call TRBJ1-4; 8 bases agree with TRBD1. CDR3 length equals 15 residues. After removal of 4 bases from V and 1 base from J, the junction contained 3 bases not matched to a gene. In germline, CDR1 is SGHNT, CDR2 YYREEE (reference sequence). As DNA, the CDR3 is TGTGCCAGCAGCCGAGACAGGGGAACTAATGAAAAACTGTTTTTT. Encoded protein: CASSRDRGTNEKLFF.

The rearrangement links TRBV30 to TRBJ1-4; D is possibly TRBD1 (6 bases). Germline V gene lookup returns CDR1 GTSNPN and CDR2 SVGIG (reference sequence). V lost 3 bases to trimming and J lost 8 bases, with 13 bases between them. The CDR3 is made up of 13 amino acids. CDR3 sequence (DNA): TGTGCCTGGAGGCCCAGGGGATACGAAAAACTGTTTTTT. It is translated as CAWRPRGYEKLFF.

The table lists this clone with a count of one. The chain is built from TRBV6-1 and TRBJ1-5; the D is unclear. CDR3 length: 13 residues. The V and J ends lost 2 bases and 5 bases respectively, with 7 bases between them. From germline, CDR1 is MNHNS and CDR2 SASEGT. The CDR3 sequence: CASSESNYQPQHF. As DNA, the CDR3 is TGTGCCAGCAGTGAATCGAACTATCAGCCCCAGCATTTT.

The DNA of the CDR3 is TGCGCCAGCAGCTTTAAGGTGGCTAGCGGGACAGATACGCAGTATTTT. It codes for CASSFKVASGTDTQYF. This chain joins TRBV5-1 and TRBJ2-3; 8 bases align to TRBD2. The J segment lost 3 bases and the V segment lost 2 bases, leaving 8 bases of the junction unmatched. This CDR3 spans 16 amino acids. From germline, CDR1 is SGHRS and CDR2 YFSETQ.

The genes are TRBV5-1 and TRBJ2-1; possibly TRBD2 for D (6 bases). Germline CDR1 SGHRS, CDR2 YFSETQ. V lost 6 bases and J 7 bases, leaving 20 bases between the germline ends. The CDR3 sequence is 15 residues long. This CDR3 is CASTQWGEDGNEQFF. The CDR3 DNA reads as TGCGCCAGCACCCAATGGGGGGAAGATGGGAATGAGCAGTTCTTC.

This clone was seen more than once but under ten times. This chain links TRBV15 with TRBJ1-5; unclear D gene. The V and J ends lost 3 bases and 6 bases respectively, with 15 bases between them. This CDR3 contains 15 residues. The V gene's germline CDR1 is LNHNV and CDR2 YYDKDF (reference sequence). In DNA, the CDR3 is TGTGCCACCAGCAGTAGCGGACCGGAGGGTCAGCCCCAGCATTTT. This gives the protein CATSSSGPEGQPQHF. Full variable domain (missing parts from reference TRBV15 and TRBJ1-5): DAMVIQNPRYQVTQFGKPVTLSCSQTLNHNVMYWYQQKSSQAPKLLFHYYDKDFNNEADTPDNFQSRRPNTSFCFLDIRSPGLGDTAMYLCATSSSGPEGQPQHFGDGTRLSIL.

The rearrangement uses TRBV7-2 and TRBJ1-5, with TRBD1 identical over 8 bases. The length of the CDR3 is 14 residues. Germline V CDR1 and CDR2: SGHTA, FQGNSA. The trim removed 5 bases at V and 4 bases at J, leaving 4 bases unmatched. CDR3 sequence (DNA): TGTGCCAGCAGCCGGACAGGGTTTAATCAGCCCCAGCATTTT. This encodes CASSRTGFNQPQHF.